This T cell receptor (beta chain) was captured in a study of cytomegalovirus exposure and HLA in healthy donors (dated by TCRdb to the late 2010s). Broadly, across the study: An earlier analysis of some 620 of the donors reported 276 Gb of sequence data and 100 million to 120 million unique TCR beta sequences obtained from about 179 million T cells. Among some 400 genotyped donors of the cohort, an average of about 240,000 unique TCR beta nucleotide sequences were sequenced per donor, roughly a sixth of them non-productive. Besides the first cohort of approximately 710 subjects, a separate validation cohort made up of some 110 different subjects was used. The number of typed donors differed by locus: about 620-640 for A, B, C, DRB1 and DQB1; 500 to 550 for DQA1; roughly 600 for DPA1; and approximately 450 for DPB1. To decide whether each TCR beta V gene segment behaved as functional or pseudogenic, an earlier analysis of fewer than 750 of the donors relied on high-throughput TCR beta sequencing. The genetic ancestry cluster associated with self-reported Caucasian donors included roughly four fifths of the roughly 410 genotyped donors. Rather than drawing on any new phenotypic data, the later analysis identified candidate immune exposures from TCR beta sequences and the way those sequences occurred across donors. About 280 gigabases of sequencing data and 70 million to 85 million unique TCR sequences were included in an early release covering around 600 HLA-typed donors. A later analysis re-examined previously published TCR beta repertoires from about 700 donors and added high-resolution HLA genotyping to investigate patterns of TCR occurrence. The T cell repertoires of several hundred subjects were profiled by immunosequencing and related to cytomegalovirus serostatus. A later genetic analysis took genome-wide SNP genotypes for about 65% of the 666 donors and used that subset as a discovery cohort. Because of strong linkage in the cohort, four to six DR-DQ haplotypes were treated as single units for association and clustering. Donor age, sex, ethnicity and CMV serostatus were compiled alongside the repertoire data. All discovery cohort repertoires had been generated on a single sequencing platform. HLA typing covered class I and class II loci at four-digit resolution. To predict cytomegalovirus infection status, the study brought together high-throughput TCR immunosequencing, statistical association of individual TCRs with disease status, and machine learning. The study was designed to test whether signatures of past pathogen exposure could be identified by cataloging public T cell receptors. The paper as a whole reports these results and caveats: In both the original and validation cohorts, the classifier was reported to diagnose cytomegalovirus status with high specificity and sensitivity. A cluster of highly shared sequence variants was judged likely to represent a technical artifact of the sequencing pipeline. Several of the top co-occurrence clusters appeared to be linked to parvovirus B19, influenza, CMV and Epstein-Barr virus, according to a later analysis. In a later analysis, the rate of TCR association differed among HLA loci, with DRB1 alleles having the most associated TCRs and HLA-C alleles having the fewest. Because HLA typing was unavailable for some donors at each locus, only the typed subset was used in association tests. According to a later genetic analysis, donors in an Asian-associated ancestry cluster had fewer N-insertions in productive TCRs than the roughly 660-donor mean. Immune exposure information for the cohort was limited to CMV serostatus. Because counts were too low, about 15 rarely observed V segments, including chromosome 9 orphons, were left out of the earlier analysis of over 550 of the donors. Strong co-occurrence of HLA alleles, especially DR and DQ, made assigning TCR associations to individual alleles difficult. The authors suggested that the approach could potentially be generalized to other disease states and immunological phenotypes. Most TCR sequences were observed very rarely across donors, whereas some public TCRs were present in many individuals. In a later analysis, HLA-associated TCR beta chains showed more clonal expansion and lower generation probabilities than non-associated chains that were equally common. A few of the identified cytomegalovirus-associated TCR beta chains were confirmed in vitro to be specific for cytomegalovirus antigens. Some IMGT-functional V segments, including TRBV6-2 and TRBV6-3, could not be distinguished by the 87-base-pair reads and were therefore excluded. A further reported finding was that TCR beta sequences accurately predicted the HLA-A and HLA-B alleles for most subjects in the first cohort. A later genetic analysis associated a missense DCLRE1C variant with V-gene and J-gene trimming of TCR beta chains, and an independent cohort replicated the association. The presence/absence analyses assumed that sequencing depth was roughly uniform across donors, and that assumption may not be true. A total of fewer than 200 TCR beta chains were listed by the study as associated with cytomegalovirus. This cohort had only TCR beta chains sequenced, and the lack of alpha or paired-chain data limited which features could be detected. According to a later analysis, most CMV-associated TCR beta chains appeared to be HLA-restricted, and the HLA associations seemed to be driven largely by CMV exposure. In a later analysis, some 18,000 TCR beta sequences were associated with specific HLA alleles at a false discovery rate of 0.05. Linkage disequilibrium might explain the correlated functional status among segregating V segments, but an unknown experimental factor could not be ruled out. In an earlier analysis of more than 450 of the donors, most TCR beta V segments were observed in productive rearrangements about 87% or about 30% of the time, broadly matching IMGT annotations.

In the germline V gene, CDR1 corresponds to MDHEN and CDR2 to SYDVKM. The CDR3 numbers 13 residues from cysteine through phenylalanine. Only the CDR3 region is kept as DNA, spanning 39 bases read in frame from base 1. Trimming takes 10 bases from V and 0 bases from J, and the germline ends sit 12 bases apart. The cohort was made up of 666 healthy bone marrow donors. At the time of sampling, every cohort member was nominally healthy, though immune exposures that went unrecorded were likely present. The donor tested CMV seronegative, placing the donor among the 300 to 400 seronegative members of the cohort. Each donor provided a peripheral blood sample, and peripheral blood mononuclear cells were used for TCR beta sequencing. Genomic DNA extraction from the blood cell samples was performed with the Qiagen DNeasy Blood Extraction Kit. In regard to this clone: The antigen this receptor binds is unknown. One base away there is no much larger clone; base qualities are not given.

The receptor library was made with the immunoSEQ multiplex PCR assay. For the multiplex PCR, a mixture combining 60 forward primers for TCR Vbeta segments and 13 reverse primers for TCR Jbeta segments was used. The CDR3 region of rearranged TCR beta genes was amplified from genomic DNA with a multiplex PCR assay. The Illumina HiSeq System was used to sequence the amplified TCR beta libraries as 87-base-pair reads. The paper's data handling went like this. Across the 640 or so repertoires, a later analysis counted some 80 million unique TCR beta chains, around 11 million of which were shared by at least two donors. A nearest-neighbor algorithm error-corrected the raw reads and collapsed the reads into unique sequences, merging closely related sequences to remove PCR and sequencing errors. CDR3 sequences were aligned to IMGT reference sequences to assign V, D and J gene segments. For a sequence to be retained, at least a six-nucleotide match to both a V gene segment and a J gene segment was required. A rearrangement counted as productive if the CDR3 had no stop codons and remained in frame with V and J, and every other rearrangement counted as non-productive. Following IMGT convention, CDR3 was defined as the stretch from the second conserved V-encoded cysteine up to the conserved J-encoded phenylalanine. The earlier analysis of 587 of the donors excluded sequences that lacked an unambiguous match to a single V gene segment. An earlier analysis of several hundred of the donors called V segments functional above 56.7% productive rearrangements and segregating when the between-donor standard deviation exceeded 5%. A statistical classification framework was built to diagnose cytomegalovirus status from the catalog of TCR beta chain sequences. In a later analysis, TCR nucleotide sequences were compared against IMGT/GENE-DB human TR gene sequences so that V and J genes could be assigned. Using the TCRdist pipeline, a later analysis assigned CDR3 sequences along with most-parsimonious VDJ recombination scenarios. In a later analysis, every TCR beta chain was defined by the combination of its CDR3 amino acid sequence and its V-gene family, and reads without a unique V-gene family were dropped. To address suspected cross-contamination and a sequencing artifact, a later analysis removed a few hundred highly shared, low-generation-probability nucleotide sequences. A later analysis calculated a clonal expansion index for each public chain from normalized within-repertoire ranks of inferred template counts. Generation probabilities in a later analysis came from a VDJ recombination model fitted to out-of-frame rearrangements, and those results were checked against IGoR. A later analysis scored TCR-TCR, TCR-HLA and TCR-CMV co-occurrence with hypergeometric tests, applying a repertoire-size bias correction to TCR pairs. A later analysis estimated false discovery rates by permuting HLA or CMV assignments 20 times. In a later analysis, co-occurring TCRs were grouped with DBSCAN, and TCRdist sequence similarity was added when clustering was performed within HLA-allele-positive subsets. Co-occurrence clustering excluded repertoires with fewer than 30,000 or more than 120,000 public chains, plus five with anomalous nucleotide sharing. Not all clones reach the TCRdb copy of this immuneACCESS table, which keeps in-frame sequences only. Checked studies attribute under half of the gap to unresolved V genes and leave the rest unexplained. That table gives V, J and clone size, and the DNA gave D and trimming. In all, the sample holds over 150,000 clones, and approximately 72% of those were seen once. 1.4% to 1.5% of the sample goes to the ten largest clones.

The chain is made from TRBV28 and TRBJ1-2, with the D segment identity uncertain. The sequence came from a man between 50 and 59 years old in good health and CMV-seronegative. Material for sequencing was PBMCs. The CDR3: CAIAVKPNYGYTF. DNA sequence: TGTGCCATCGCGGTGAAACCTAACTATGGCTACACCTTC.